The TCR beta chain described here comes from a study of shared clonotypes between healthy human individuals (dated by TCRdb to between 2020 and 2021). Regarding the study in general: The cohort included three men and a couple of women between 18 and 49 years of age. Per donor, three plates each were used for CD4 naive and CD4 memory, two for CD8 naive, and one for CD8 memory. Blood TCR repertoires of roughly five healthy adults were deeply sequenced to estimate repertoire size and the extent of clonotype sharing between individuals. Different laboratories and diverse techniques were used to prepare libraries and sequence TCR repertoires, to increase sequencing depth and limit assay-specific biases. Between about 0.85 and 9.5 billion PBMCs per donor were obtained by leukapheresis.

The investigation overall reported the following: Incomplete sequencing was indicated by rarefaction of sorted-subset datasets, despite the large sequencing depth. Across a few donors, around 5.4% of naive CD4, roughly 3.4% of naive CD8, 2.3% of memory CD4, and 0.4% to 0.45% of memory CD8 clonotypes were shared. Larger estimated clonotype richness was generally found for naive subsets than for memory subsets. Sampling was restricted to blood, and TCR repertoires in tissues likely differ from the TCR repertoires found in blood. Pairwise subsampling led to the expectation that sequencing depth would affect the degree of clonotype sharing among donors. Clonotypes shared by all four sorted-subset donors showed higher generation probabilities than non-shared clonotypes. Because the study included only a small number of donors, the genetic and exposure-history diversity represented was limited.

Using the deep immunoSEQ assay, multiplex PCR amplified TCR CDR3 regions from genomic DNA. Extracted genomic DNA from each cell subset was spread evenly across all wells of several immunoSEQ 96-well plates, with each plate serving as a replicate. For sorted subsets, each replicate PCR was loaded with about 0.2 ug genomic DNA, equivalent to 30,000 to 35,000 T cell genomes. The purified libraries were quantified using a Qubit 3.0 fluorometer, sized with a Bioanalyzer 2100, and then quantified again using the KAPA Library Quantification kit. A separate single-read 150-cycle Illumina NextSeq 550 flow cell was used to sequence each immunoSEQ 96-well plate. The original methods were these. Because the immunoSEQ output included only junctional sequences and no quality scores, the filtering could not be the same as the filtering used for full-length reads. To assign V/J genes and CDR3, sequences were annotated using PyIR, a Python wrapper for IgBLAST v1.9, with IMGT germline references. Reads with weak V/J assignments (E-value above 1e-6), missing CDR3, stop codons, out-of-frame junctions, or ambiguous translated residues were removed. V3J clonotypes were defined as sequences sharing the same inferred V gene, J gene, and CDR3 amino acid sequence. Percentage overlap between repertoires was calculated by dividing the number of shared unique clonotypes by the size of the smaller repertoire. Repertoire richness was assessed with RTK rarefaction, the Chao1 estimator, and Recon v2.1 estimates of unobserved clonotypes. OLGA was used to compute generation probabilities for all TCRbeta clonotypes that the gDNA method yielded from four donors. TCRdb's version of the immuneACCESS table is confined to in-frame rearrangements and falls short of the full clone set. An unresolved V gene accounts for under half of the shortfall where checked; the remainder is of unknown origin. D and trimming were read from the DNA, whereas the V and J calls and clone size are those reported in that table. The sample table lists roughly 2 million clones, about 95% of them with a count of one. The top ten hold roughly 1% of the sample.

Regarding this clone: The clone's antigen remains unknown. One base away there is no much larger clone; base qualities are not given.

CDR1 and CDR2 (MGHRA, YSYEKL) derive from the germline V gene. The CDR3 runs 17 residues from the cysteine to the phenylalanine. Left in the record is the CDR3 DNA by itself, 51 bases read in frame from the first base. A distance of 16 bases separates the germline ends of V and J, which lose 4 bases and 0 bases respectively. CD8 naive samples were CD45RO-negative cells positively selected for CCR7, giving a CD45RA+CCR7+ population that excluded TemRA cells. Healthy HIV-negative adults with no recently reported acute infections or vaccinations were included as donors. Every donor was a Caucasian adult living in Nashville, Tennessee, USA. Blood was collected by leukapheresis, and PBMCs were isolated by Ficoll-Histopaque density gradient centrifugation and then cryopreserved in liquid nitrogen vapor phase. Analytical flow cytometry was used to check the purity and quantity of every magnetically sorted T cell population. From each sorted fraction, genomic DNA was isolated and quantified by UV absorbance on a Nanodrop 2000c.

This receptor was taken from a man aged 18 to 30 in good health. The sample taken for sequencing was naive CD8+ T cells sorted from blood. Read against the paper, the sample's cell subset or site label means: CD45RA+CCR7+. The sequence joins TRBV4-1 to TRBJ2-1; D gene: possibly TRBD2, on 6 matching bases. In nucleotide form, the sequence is TGCGCCAGCAGCCGGATCGGAGGGGCCACCTCCTACAATGAGCAGTTCTTC. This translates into CASSRIGGATSYNEQFF.